This is a list of T cell receptor beta chains from one sample in a study of neurological immune-mediated disorders. One entry per CDR3 protein results from TCRdb running MiXCR on the 5' RACE reads. Of 45,000 or so distinct CDR3 sequences in the sample, about an eighth were seen once. What was sequenced was PBMCs. The receptors shown here come from a female donor in good health. The CDR3 runs from the conserved cysteine through the conserved F or W. A D gene is named only where the DNA matches it firmly. Clone size is stated in some rows and not others, as once, few, many or a class when expanded.

clone_size,v_call,j_call,d_call,cdr3_aa,cdr3_nt
many,TRBV5-5,TRBJ2-7,NA,CASSFTGGSYEQYF,TGTGCCAGCAGCTTCACAGGAGGATCCTACGAGCAGTACTTC
many,TRBV28,TRBJ2-3,NA,CASSTQGRGTDTQYF,TGTGCCAGCAGTACACAGGGCAGGGGCACAGATACGCAGTATTTT
many,TRBV9,TRBJ2-3,TRBD2,CASSIAGVGTQYF,TGTGCCAGCAGCATAGCGGGAGTTGGTACGCAGTATTTT
many,TRBV5-5,TRBJ1-2,NA,CASSLYRDWGYTF,TGTGCCAGCAGCTTGTACAGGGACTGGGGCTACACCTTC
NA,TRBV27,TRBJ2-3,TRBD2,CASSFQAGGPPDTQYF,TGTGCCAGCAGTTTCCAAGCGGGGGGGCCCCCAGATACGCAGTATTTT
many,TRBV14,TRBJ2-5,NA,CASSQKAVHQYF,TGTGCCAGCAGCCAAAAAGCGGTTCACCAGTACTTC
many,TRBV12-3/TRBV12-4,TRBJ1-3,NA,CASSRRDSGNTIYF,TGTGCCAGCAGTCGGAGAGACTCTGGAAACACCATATATTTT
few,TRBV6-5,TRBJ1-1,NA,CASSYSIRNTEAFF,TGTGCCAGCAGTTACTCGATCAGGAACACTGAAGCTTTCTTT
NA,TRBV7-6,TRBJ2-1,NA,CASSLDRGASYNEQFF,TGTGCCAGCAGCTTAGACCGGGGGGCCTCCTACAATGAGCAGTTCTTC
many,TRBV7-7,TRBJ1-1,NA,CASSLRSDTEAFF,TGTGCTAGCAGCTTACGATCCGACACTGAAGCTTTCTTT
many,TRBV27,TRBJ1-1,NA,CASSLIPVGNTEAFF,TGTGCCAGCAGTTTAATTCCGGTCGGGAACACTGAAGCTTTCTTT
many,TRBV5-1,TRBJ2-2,NA,CASSLAVGVNTGELFF,TGCGCCAGCAGCTTGGCCGTCGGGGTTAACACCGGGGAGCTGTTTTTT
many,TRBV30,TRBJ2-7,NA,CAWRRTASVQYF,TGTGCCTGGAGAAGGACTGCGTCGGTGCAGTACTTC
few,TRBV20-1,TRBJ2-5,NA,CSARDLSGVGETQYF,TGCAGTGCTAGAGATCTATCAGGGGTCGGGGAGACCCAGTACTTC
many,TRBV28,TRBJ2-3,NA,CASSGSRDGSTDTQYF,TGTGCCAGCAGTGGATCCCGGGACGGGAGCACAGATACGCAGTATTTT
many,TRBV5-1,TRBJ1-4,TRBD1,CASSVDRGGEKLFF,TGCGCCAGCAGTGTGGACAGGGGTGGTGAAAAACTGTTTTTT